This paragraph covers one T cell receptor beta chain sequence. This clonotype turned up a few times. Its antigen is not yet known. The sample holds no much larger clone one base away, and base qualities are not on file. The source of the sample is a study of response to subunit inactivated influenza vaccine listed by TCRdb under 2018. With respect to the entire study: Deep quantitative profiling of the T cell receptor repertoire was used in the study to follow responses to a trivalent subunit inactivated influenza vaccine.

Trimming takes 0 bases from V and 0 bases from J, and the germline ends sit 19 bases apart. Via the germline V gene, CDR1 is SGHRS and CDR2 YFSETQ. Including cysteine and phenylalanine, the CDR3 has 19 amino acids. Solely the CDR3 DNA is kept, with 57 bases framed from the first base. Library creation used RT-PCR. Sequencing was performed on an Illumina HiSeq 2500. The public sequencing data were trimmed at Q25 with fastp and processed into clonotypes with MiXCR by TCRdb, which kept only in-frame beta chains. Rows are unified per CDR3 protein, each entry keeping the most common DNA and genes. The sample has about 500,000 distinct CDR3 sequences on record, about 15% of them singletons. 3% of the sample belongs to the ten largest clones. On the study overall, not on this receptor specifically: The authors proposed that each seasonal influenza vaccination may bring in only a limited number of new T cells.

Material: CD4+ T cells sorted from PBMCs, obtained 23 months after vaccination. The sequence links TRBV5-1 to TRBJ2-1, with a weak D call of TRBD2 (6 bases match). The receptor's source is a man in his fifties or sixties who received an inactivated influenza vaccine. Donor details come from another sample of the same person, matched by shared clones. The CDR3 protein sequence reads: CASSLVGGTRMSSYNEQFF. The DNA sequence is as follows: TGCGCCAGCAGCTTGGTTGGCGGGACGAGGATGAGCTCCTACAATGAGCAGTTCTTC.